The 14 T cell receptor beta chains below come from one sample, sequenced in a study of blood T cell repertoires in COVID-19. Some clones are missing from TCRdb's copy, which holds only in-frame ones; the method was immunoSEQ multiplex PCR. The table has approximately 280,000 clones, 70% to 90% seen once. The specimen was peripheral blood. The receptors were sampled from a woman in her twenties or thirties who had recovered from COVID-19.

The chain joins TRBV10-3 to TRBJ1-1; TRBD1 is a possible D gene (5 bases). This CDR3 spans 13 amino acids. V lost 5 bases and J 1 base, leaving 8 bases between the germline ends. Germline CDR1 is ENHRY and CDR2 is SYGVKD. The CDR3 reads CAISNTGNTEAFF. The CDR3 bases are TGTGCCATCAGTAATACAGGGAACACTGAAGCTTTCTTT.

The chain has TRBV6-6 and TRBJ2-1; 11 bases fit TRBD2. The length of the CDR3 is 19 residues. V shed 5 bases, J shed 0 bases, and the junction held 12 bases outside the gene matches. In germline, CDR1 is MNHNY, CDR2 SVGAGI (reference sequence). The CDR3 DNA is TGTGCCAGCAGTCTTGACTTTAGCGGGGGGGATAGCTCCTACAATGAGCAGTTCTTC. Encoded protein: CASSLDFSGGDSSYNEQFF.

V is TRBV7-6 and J is TRBJ2-1; D may be TRBD2 (5 bases). The CDR3 consists of 13 residues. CDR1 SGHVS and CDR2 FNYEAQ come from the germline V gene. The V end lost 1 base, the J end lost 9 bases, and 10 bases lay between the germline ends. This chain's CDR3 is CASSLVGSREQFF. Written as DNA, the CDR3 is TGTGCCAGCAGCTTAGTTGGGAGTCGTGAGCAGTTCTTC.

The chain combines TRBV5-5 with TRBJ2-3; D ambiguous. Germline V gene data show CDR1 as SGHKS and CDR2 as YYEKEE (reference sequence). V lost 3 bases and J lost 0, with 11 bases in between. The CDR3 has 15 residues. The DNA for the CDR3 is TGTGCCAGCAGCTCCCCTAGAGTTAGCACAGATACGCAGTATTTT. Its protein product is CASSSPRVSTDTQYF.

The gene calls are TRBV4-2 and TRBJ2-7; perhaps TRBD1 as D (5 bases). The CDR3 covers 13 residues. The V gene lost 0 bases and the J gene lost 5 bases, with 8 bases spanning the gap. Germline assignment: CDR1 LGHNA and CDR2 YNFKEQ. Here the CDR3 DNA reads TGTGCCAGCAGCCAAGACAGGGCTCACGAGCAGTACTTC. Its protein product is CASSQDRAHEQYF.

This chain uses TRBV27 with TRBJ2-1; maybe TRBD2 (6 bases). Trimming removed 0 bases from V and 3 bases from J, with 12 bases in between. There are 16 residues in the CDR3. Germline assignment: CDR1 MNHEY and CDR2 SMNVEV (reference sequence). This chain's CDR3 is CASSLSAGTFYNEQFF. DNA of the CDR3: TGTGCCAGCAGTTTATCCGCCGGGACTTTCTACAATGAGCAGTTCTTC.

The chain has TRBV19 and TRBJ1-1; no reliable D call. Trimming removed 0 bases from V and 5 bases from J, with 7 bases in between. The CDR3 loop spans 13 amino acids. The germline V gene encodes CDR1 LNHDA and CDR2 SQIVND (reference sequence). The CDR3 DNA follows: TGTGCCAGTAGTATAGATGGAGAAACTGAAGCTTTCTTT. Translated: CASSIDGETEAFF.

This chain links TRBV29-1 with TRBJ1-1; maybe TRBD1 (5 bases). Germline CDR1 reads SQVTM; CDR2 reads ANQGSEA. The CDR3 has 13 residues. The V end was cut by 5 bases, the J end by 1 base, with 11 bases between. CDR3: CSVRAGSNTEAFF. The CDR3 nucleotides read TGCAGCGTTAGGGCAGGGTCGAACACTGAAGCTTTCTTT.

J is TRBJ2-7 and V is TRBV19; D is perhaps TRBD1 (6 bases). The germline CDR1 and CDR2 sequences are LNHDA and SQIVND (reference sequence). The ends were cut back, 5 bases at V and 2 bases at J, with 13 bases in the middle. CDR3 length: 14 amino acids. The CDR3 bases are TGTGCCAGTAGTTCCGCGACAGGAGCCTACGAGCAGTACTTC. The encoded protein is CASSSATGAYEQYF. Drawing the rest from reference TRBV19 and TRBJ2-7, the complete variable domain is DGGITQSPKYLFRKEGQNVTLSCEQNLNHDAMYWYRQDPGQGLRLIYYSQIVNDFQKGDIAEGYSVSREKKESFPLTVTSAQKNPTAFYLCASSSATGAYEQYFGPGTRLTVT.

The chain recombines TRBV6-5 with TRBJ1-4, with a tentative D call TRBD1 (6 bases). V was pared by 8 bases and J by 7 bases, with 17 bases between. The CDR3 sequence is 14 residues long. The germline gives CDR1 MNHEY, CDR2 SVGAGI. CDR3 loop: CASSRGRGGEKLFF. The CDR3 DNA sequence: TGTGCCAGCTCACGGGGCAGGGGTGGTGAAAAACTGTTTTTT.

The rearrangement joins TRBV6-5 to TRBJ2-7, with 9 bases aligning to TRBD2. The CDR3 loop spans 14 amino acids. The V and J ends lost 6 bases and 3 bases, in that order; junction bases with no gene match: 6. The V gene's germline CDR1 is MNHEY and CDR2 SVGAGI. The CDR3 loop reads CASSAGGLIYEQYF. The CDR3 DNA is TGTGCCAGCAGCGCGGGGGGGCTTATCTACGAGCAGTACTTC.

The V and J genes are TRBV10-3 and TRBJ2-7; maybe TRBD2 (6 bases). This CDR3 contains 15 residues. The germline V gene encodes CDR1 ENHRY and CDR2 SYGVKD. The germline V and J ends were trimmed by 0 bases and 3 bases, with 12 bases remaining between them. CDR3 bases: TGTGCCATCAGTGAGTCGGGGGACTCGTACTACGAGCAGTACTTC. It translates to CAISESGDSYYEQYF.

The chain joins TRBV28 to TRBJ2-7, with 8 nucleotides matching TRBD1. Germline V lookup: CDR1 MDHEN, CDR2 SYDVKM. With 3 bases clipped from V and 4 bases from J, the junction kept 5 bases outside the gene matches. The CDR3 extends over 14 amino acids. The CDR3 sequence: CASSFFQGAYEQYF. The CDR3 DNA sequence: TGTGCCAGCAGTTTTTTTCAGGGGGCTTACGAGCAGTACTTC.

The genes are TRBV7-9 and TRBJ1-1; D perhaps matches TRBD1 (6 bases). Germline CDR1 SEHNR, CDR2 FQNEAQ (reference sequence). The CDR3 extends over 15 amino acids. V was shortened by 2 bases and J by 2 bases, with 12 bases between the two germline ends. CDR3 sequence: CASSLNSGTNTEAFF. CDR3 coding DNA: TGTGCCAGCAGCTTAAATTCCGGGACAAACACTGAAGCTTTCTTT.